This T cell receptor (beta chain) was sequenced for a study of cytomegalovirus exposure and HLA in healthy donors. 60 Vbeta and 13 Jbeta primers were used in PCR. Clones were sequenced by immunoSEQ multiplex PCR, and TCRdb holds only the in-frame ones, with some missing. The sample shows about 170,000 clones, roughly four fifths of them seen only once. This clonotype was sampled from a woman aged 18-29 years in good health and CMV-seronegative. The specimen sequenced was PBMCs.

CDR3 residues: CASSRSGKGNEQFF. In nucleotides, the CDR3 is TGTGCCAGCAGCCGTAGCGGGAAGGGAAATGAGCAGTTCTTC. The V call is TRBV27, the J call TRBJ2-1; TRBD2 matches 8 bases. Germline V gene lookup returns CDR1 MNHEY and CDR2 SMNVEV (reference sequence). The junction had 8 bases not matched to a gene; V was cut back by 6 bases and J by 7 bases. CDR3 length: 14 residues.